The 21 T cell receptor beta chains in this list originate from one sample, sequenced in a study of CD8+ T cells in alopecia areata (dated 2018 in TCRdb). Libraries were constructed by the immunoSEQ multiplex PCR assay. RNA was extracted from all samples and reverse transcribed into cDNA, which served as template for TCR sequencing. TCRdb provides this immuneACCESS table in a form limited to in-frame rearrangements. Some clones are lacking; in checked studies, under half of them reflect an unresolved V gene, and why the rest are absent is not known. Across this sample there are around 150,000 clones, with 55% to 65% seen only once. 4.8% of the sample is taken by the ten largest. Sequences were obtained from CD4+ T cells sorted from blood. Source of these receptors: a human donor in good health.

This clone was counted only a few times. The gene calls are TRBV30 and TRBJ2-3; possible D gene TRBD2, 6 bases. Between the trimmed V and J ends, which lost 0 bases and 2 bases, there was a span of 9 bases. The CDR3 totals 14 residues. CDR1 is GTSNPN and CDR2 is SVGIG in the germline V gene (reference sequence). In DNA, the CDR3 is TGTGCCTGGAGTGTACGCGGGAACACAGATACGCAGTATTTT. This sequence encodes CAWSVRGNTDTQYF.

This clone has a handful of counts. This chain uses TRBV10-3 with TRBJ2-3; D gene ambiguous. Per germline, CDR1 ENHRY and CDR2 SYGVKD. V was shortened by 0 bases and J by 6 bases, with 13 bases between the two germline ends. The CDR3 length is 15 residues. In DNA form, the CDR3 reads TGTGCCATCAGTGAGTCACTCTTATTAGACGATACGCAGTATTTT. Translation: CAISESLLLDDTQYF.

CDR3 residues: CASSQGAGTQYF. CDR3 coding DNA: TGCGCCAGCAGCCAAGGCGCAGGGACGCAGTATTTT. The genes are TRBV4-1 and TRBJ2-3; perhaps TRBD1 as D (5 bases). Germline V gene lookup returns CDR1 MGHRA and CDR2 YSYEKL. Trimming cost V 1 base and J 9 bases, with 8 bases left between them. This CDR3 is 12 amino acids long.

This clone was seen only a few times. The chain combines TRBV30 with TRBJ2-3, with D possibly TRBD2 on 5 matching bases. Trimming pared 2 bases from V and 1 base from J, leaving 10 bases between. Germline V gives CDR1 GTSNPN, CDR2 SVGIG (reference sequence). The CDR3 spans 14 residues. DNA for the CDR3: TGTGCCTGGAGTTTAGCCGGGGGCACAGATACGCAGTATTTT. Encoded protein: CAWSLAGGTDTQYF.

This clone was counted only a few times. The rearrangement joins TRBV5-1 to TRBJ2-1; unclear D gene. The ends were cut back, 0 bases at V and 0 bases at J, with 7 bases in the middle. The germline CDR1 and CDR2 sequences are SGHRS and YFSETQ. This CDR3 spans 15 amino acids. CDR3 loop: CASSLAVSSYNEQFF. The CDR3 DNA is TGCGCCAGCAGCTTGGCGGTGAGCTCCTACAATGAGCAGTTCTTC.

This clone was observed at least ten times. The chain has TRBV25-1 and TRBJ1-2; D ambiguous. Trimming cost V 0 bases and J 2 bases, with 7 bases left between them. The CDR3 contains 14 residues. Germline-derived CDR1 and CDR2 are MGHDK and SYGVNS. CDR3 region: CASSEYRQNYGYTF. The CDR3 nucleotides are TGTGCCAGCAGTGAATATAGGCAGAACTATGGCTACACCTTC.

For the CDR3, the DNA is TGTGCCAGCAGTAGTCCAGTCTTCTACGAGCAGTACTTC. Translated: CASSSPVFYEQYF. The rearrangement joins TRBV6-1 to TRBJ2-7, with D unclear. The V gene lost 5 bases and the J gene lost 3 bases, with 11 bases spanning the gap. Germline CDR1 and CDR2: MNHNS and SASEGT. This CDR3 has 13 amino acids.

The V and J genes are TRBV5-1 and TRBJ2-1; D call uncertain. CDR1 is SGHRS, CDR2 YFSETQ, per germline. CDR3 length: 15 amino acids. V lost 5 bases, J lost 4 bases, and 16 bases lay in between. The CDR3 nucleotides are TGCGCCAGCAGACCGGCAGGACCCTATTACAATGAGCAGTTCTTC. As protein: CASRPAGPYYNEQFF.

V and J are TRBV6-1 and TRBJ1-1, with unresolved D. Trimming pared 5 bases from V and 11 bases from J, leaving 18 bases between. The CDR3 extends over 13 amino acids. In germline, CDR1 is MNHNS, CDR2 SASEGT. CDR3 sequence (DNA): TGTGCCAGCAGTCATCGACACCCGTGGTGGGCTTTCTTT. Residues: CASSHRHPWWAFF.

V is TRBV29-1 and J is TRBJ2-2, with 7 bases matching TRBD2. The CDR3 sequence is 13 residues long. Germline V lookup: CDR1 SQVTM, CDR2 ANQGSEA. V lost 8 bases to trimming and J lost 5 bases; unmatched junction nucleotides: 8. The DNA for the CDR3 is TGCAGCTACCCGGGGGGTGGAACCGGGGAGCTGTTTTTT. Translated: CSYPGGGTGELFF.

The gene calls are TRBV27 and TRBJ2-5, with D possibly TRBD2 on 6 matching bases. Germline loops: CDR1 MNHEY, CDR2 SMNVEV (reference sequence). CDR3 length: 14 residues. The V and J ends lost 6 bases and 5 bases respectively, with 16 bases between them. The CDR3 bases are TGTGCCAGCAGCTTCCACGGGAGACGGGAGACCCAGTACTTC. Translating gives CASSFHGRRETQYF.

This clone has just a few counts. The chain has TRBV18 and TRBJ2-7; perhaps TRBD2 as D (5 bases). CDR1 is KGHSH, CDR2 LQKENI, per germline. V dropped 4 bases and J dropped 4 bases, with 11 bases sitting between them. This CDR3 spans 13 amino acids. In DNA, the CDR3 is TGTGCCAGCTCACTGGGGAGTGAATACGAGCAGTACTTC. Translating gives CASSLGSEYEQYF. Combining the CDR3 with reference TRBV18 and TRBJ2-7 gives the whole variable domain NAGVMQNPRHLVRRRGQEARLRCSPMKGHSHVYWYRQLPEEGLKFMVYLQKENIIDESGMPKERFSAEFPKEGPSILRIQQVVRGDSAAYFCASSLGSEYEQYFGPGTRLTVT.

The V call is TRBV11-3, the J call TRBJ2-1; 12 nucleotides line up with TRBD2. CDR3 length equals 15 residues. J was trimmed by 7 bases and V by 1 base; bases with no gene match: 2. Germline assignment: CDR1 SGHNT and CDR2 YENEEA. CDR3 DNA sequence: TGTGCCAGCAGCTTAGGGACTAGCGGGATAAATGAGCAGTTCTTC. Its protein product is CASSLGTSGINEQFF. Full variable domain (rest looked up from reference TRBV11-3 and TRBJ2-1): EAGVVQSPRYKIIEKKQPVAFWCNPISGHNTLYWYLQNLGQGPELLIRYENEEAVDDSQLPKDRFSAERLKGVDSTLKIQPAELGDSAVYLCASSLGTSGINEQFFGPGTRLTVL.

The genes are TRBV11-2 and TRBJ2-1; D not certain. The CDR3 is 16 amino acids. Trimming stripped 5 bases from V and 6 bases from J, with 20 bases between. The germline V gene has CDR1 SGHAT and CDR2 FQNNGV. The CDR3 bases are TGTGCCAGCAGCCCAAGGATGGGCCAATTCCCCAATGAGCAGTTCTTC. Amino acids: CASSPRMGQFPNEQFF.

V is TRBV11-2 and J is TRBJ2-3, with TRBD2 matching 7 bases. V was pared by 1 base and J by 3 bases, with 4 bases of the junction left unmatched. The V gene's germline CDR1 is SGHAT and CDR2 FQNNGV. The CDR3 covers 15 residues. The CDR3 region is CASSLVQAGTDTQYF. The CDR3 region has the DNA TGTGCCAGCAGCTTAGTCCAAGCGGGAACAGATACGCAGTATTTT.

As DNA, the CDR3 is TGTGCCACCAGTTCCGAGGGGACCACTGAAGCTTTCTTT. Amino acid sequence: CATSSEGTTEAFF. The chain carries TRBV15 and TRBJ1-1; D is possibly TRBD1 (5 bases). CDR1 LNHNV and CDR2 YYDKDF come from the germline V gene (reference sequence). The CDR3 runs to 13 residues. Trimming pared 6 bases from V and 4 bases from J, leaving 12 bases between.

This clone was found once. V and J are TRBV28 and TRBJ2-7; a possible D gene is TRBD1 (6 bases). Between the trimmed V and J ends, which lost 6 bases and 4 bases, there was a span of 13 bases. The CDR3 runs to 13 residues. Germline loops: CDR1 MDHEN, CDR2 SYDVKM. CDR3 region: CASSPAGDYEQYF. CDR3 DNA sequence: TGTGCCAGCAGCCCGGCAGGGGATTACGAGCAGTACTTC.

This clone was recorded only once. The chain carries TRBV5-1 and TRBJ1-3, with a possible D match to TRBD1 (6 bases). Germline V gives CDR1 SGHRS, CDR2 YFSETQ. Trimming took 0 bases from V and 1 from J, leaving 11 bases between them. This CDR3 has 16 residues. CDR3 sequence reads: CASSLAGAQSGNTIYF. The DNA of the CDR3 is TGCGCCAGCAGCTTGGCAGGGGCCCAGTCTGGAAACACCATATATTTT.

The chain joins TRBV25-1 to TRBJ2-3; TRBD2 aligns across 9 bases. This CDR3 has 13 amino acids. V shed 7 bases and J 5 bases; nucleotides not matched to a gene: 4. The germline V gene encodes CDR1 MGHDK and CDR2 SYGVNS. The DNA for the CDR3 is TGTGCCAGCATGTCAGCGGGAGGAGATACGCAGTATTTT. Translation gives CASMSAGGDTQYF. The whole variable domain, remainder taken from reference TRBV25-1 and TRBJ2-3, is EADIYQTPRYLVIGTGKKITLECSQTMGHDKMYWYQQDPGMELHLIHYSYGVNSTEKGDLSSESTVSRIRTEHFPLTLESARPSHTSQYLCASMSAGGDTQYFGPGTRLTVL.

The chain joins TRBV29-1 to TRBJ2-1; the D is unclear. The CDR3 is 14 residues long. CDR1 is SQVTM and CDR2 is ANQGSEA in the germline V gene. The V end was cut by 0 bases, the J end by 5 bases, with 11 bases between. The CDR3 DNA reads TGCAGCGTTGAAGAGTTACTAACAAACAATGAGCAGTTCTTC. Translation: CSVEELLTNNEQFF.

The gene calls are TRBV6-5 and TRBJ2-5; no definite D call. The length of the CDR3 is 13 residues. Germline CDR1 reads MNHEY; CDR2 reads SVGAGI. V lost 8 bases and J lost 3, with 13 bases in between. In DNA form, the CDR3 reads TGTGCCAGCGCGAGGTGGAGCAAAGAGACCCAGTACTTC. This codes for CASARWSKETQYF.